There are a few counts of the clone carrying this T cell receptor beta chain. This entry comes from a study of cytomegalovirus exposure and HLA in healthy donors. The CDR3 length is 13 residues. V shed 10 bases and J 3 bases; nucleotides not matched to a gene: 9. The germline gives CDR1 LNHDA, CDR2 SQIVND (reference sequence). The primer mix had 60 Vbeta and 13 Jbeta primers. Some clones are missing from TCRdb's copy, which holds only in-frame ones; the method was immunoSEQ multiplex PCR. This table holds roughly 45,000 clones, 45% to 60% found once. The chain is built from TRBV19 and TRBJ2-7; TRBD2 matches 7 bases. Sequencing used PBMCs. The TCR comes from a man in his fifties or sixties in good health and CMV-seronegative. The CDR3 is CAIRTRGDYEQYF. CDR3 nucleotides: TGTGCCATCCGGACACGGGGGGACTACGAGCAGTACTTC.